This T cell receptor (beta chain) was retrieved from a study of shared clonotypes between healthy human individuals. Everyone who donated was a Caucasian adult who lived in Nashville, Tennessee. CD4+ cell separation produced CD45RA+ naive and CD45RA-negative memory subsets. Overall study findings and caveats: Lower generation probabilities were found for non-shared clonotypes than for those shared by all four donors.

Germline CDR1 reads SGHAT; CDR2 reads FQNNGV. The ends were cut back, 7 bases at V and 2 bases at J, with 15 bases in the middle. The CDR3 covers 14 residues. Remarks on this clone: Its antigen is still unknown.

Only in-frame clones appear in the TCRdb table, and some are missing; sequencing was by immunoSEQ multiplex PCR. The repertoire includes 2 million to 2.5 million clones, approximately 93% of them detected once, and 0.36% sits in the top ten. The receptor's source is a man younger than 30 in good health. Some clones in this sample may be carry-over from other donors' samples. The sequenced material came from naive CD4+ T cells from PBMCs. Stated subset: CD45RA+ positively selected. V usage is TRBV11-2 and J usage is TRBJ2-7; possibly TRBD1 for D (5 bases). This CDR3 reads CASTYRTGAYEQYF. DNA for the CDR3: TGTGCCAGCACCTACCGAACAGGAGCCTACGAGCAGTACTTC.